This T cell receptor beta chain was identified in a study of T cells after yellow fever vaccination. General study findings and limits: Sorted repertoires could include abundant contaminating clonotypes from bulk cells.

This clonotype was seen many times. What it recognizes is unknown. Germline CDR1 reads SGHTA; CDR2 reads FQGNSA. The CDR3 is 14 residues long. Trimming cost V 1 base and J 2 bases; bases outside gene matches: 2. A universal primer site and UMIs were added as TCR cDNA was made by 5'RACE template switching. In TCRdb, the 5' RACE reads were re-called with MiXCR into one record per CDR3 protein. The table has about 250,000 distinct CDR3 sequences, roughly 3.7% seen once. The receptor's source is a man between 18 and 35 years old who received the YFV17D yellow fever vaccine. V and J are TRBV7-2 and TRBJ2-7, with 7 positions matching TRBD2. The input for sequencing was PBMCs, taken 15 days after the yellow fever booster vaccination. DNA of the CDR3: TGTGCCAGCAGCTTAGGCGGGGGAGCCTACGAGCAGTACTTC. This translates into CASSLGGGAYEQYF.